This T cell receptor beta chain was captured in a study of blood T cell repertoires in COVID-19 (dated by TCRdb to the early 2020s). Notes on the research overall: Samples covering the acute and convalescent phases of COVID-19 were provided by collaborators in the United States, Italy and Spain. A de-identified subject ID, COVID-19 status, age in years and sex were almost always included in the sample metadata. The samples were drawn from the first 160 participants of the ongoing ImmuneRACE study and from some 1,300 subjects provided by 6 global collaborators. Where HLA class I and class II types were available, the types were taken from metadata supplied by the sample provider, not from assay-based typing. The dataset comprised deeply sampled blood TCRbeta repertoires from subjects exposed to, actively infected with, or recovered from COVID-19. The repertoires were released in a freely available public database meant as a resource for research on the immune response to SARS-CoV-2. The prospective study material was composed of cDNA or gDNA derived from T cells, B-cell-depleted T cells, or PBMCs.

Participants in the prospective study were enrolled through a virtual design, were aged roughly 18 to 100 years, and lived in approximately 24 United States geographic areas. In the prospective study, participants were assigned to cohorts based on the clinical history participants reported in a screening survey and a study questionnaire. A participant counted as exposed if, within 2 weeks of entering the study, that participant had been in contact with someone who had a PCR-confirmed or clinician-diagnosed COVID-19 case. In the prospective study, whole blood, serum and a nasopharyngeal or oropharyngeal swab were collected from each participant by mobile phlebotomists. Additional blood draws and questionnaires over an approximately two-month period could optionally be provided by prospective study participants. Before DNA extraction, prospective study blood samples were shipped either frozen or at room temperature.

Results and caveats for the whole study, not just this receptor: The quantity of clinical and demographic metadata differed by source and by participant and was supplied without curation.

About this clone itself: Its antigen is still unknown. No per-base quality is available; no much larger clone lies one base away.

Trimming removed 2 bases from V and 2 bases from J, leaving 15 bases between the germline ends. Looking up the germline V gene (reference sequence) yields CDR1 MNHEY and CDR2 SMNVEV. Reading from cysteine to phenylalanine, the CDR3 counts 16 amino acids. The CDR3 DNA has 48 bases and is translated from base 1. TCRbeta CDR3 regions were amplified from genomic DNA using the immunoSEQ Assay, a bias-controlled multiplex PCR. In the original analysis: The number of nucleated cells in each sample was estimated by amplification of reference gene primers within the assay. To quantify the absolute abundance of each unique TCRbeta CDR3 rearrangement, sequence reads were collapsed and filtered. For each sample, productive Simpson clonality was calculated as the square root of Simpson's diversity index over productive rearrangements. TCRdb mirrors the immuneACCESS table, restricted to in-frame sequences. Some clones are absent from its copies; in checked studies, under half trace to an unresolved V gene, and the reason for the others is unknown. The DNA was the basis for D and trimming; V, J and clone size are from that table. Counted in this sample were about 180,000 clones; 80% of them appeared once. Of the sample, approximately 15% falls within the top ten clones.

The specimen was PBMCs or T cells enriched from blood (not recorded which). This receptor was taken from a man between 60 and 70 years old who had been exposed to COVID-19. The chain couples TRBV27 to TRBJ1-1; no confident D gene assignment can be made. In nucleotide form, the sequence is TGTGCCAGCAGTTTAAGCGGACTAGTCGGCAACACTGAAGCTTTCTTT. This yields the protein CASSLSGLVGNTEAFF.